The 9 T cell receptor beta chains reported below all come from one sample, sequenced in a study of shared clonotypes between healthy human individuals. The table came from immunoSEQ multiplex PCR; TCRdb's copy has only in-frame clones and leaves some out. Here the sample spans 1 million to 1.2 million clones, approximately 80% being singletons. The sample consisted of memory CD4+ T cells from PBMCs. Subset in this sample: CD45RA-negative fraction. Receptors originate from a man between 18 and 29 years old in good health. Some clones in this sample may be carry-over from other donors' samples.

The CDR3 region has the DNA TGTGCCAGCAGCGGACAGGGGAGAGTAGAAGAGACCCAGTACTTC. It translates to CASSGQGRVEETQYF. The chain joins TRBV2 to TRBJ2-5; 9 bases are shared with TRBD1. Looked up from germline, CDR1 is SNHLY and CDR2 is FYNNEI. Trimming cost V 6 bases and J 3 bases; bases outside gene matches: 8. The CDR3 totals 15 residues.

The rearrangement joins TRBV30 to TRBJ2-6; the D gene could be TRBD1 or TRBD2 (5 bases each). Germline values: CDR1 GTSNPN, CDR2 SVGIG (reference sequence). The length of the CDR3 is 14 residues. The V and J ends lost 0 bases and 3 bases respectively, with 6 bases between them. In DNA, the CDR3 is TGTGCCTGGAGTGTGGGGGTTGGGGCCAACGTCCTGACTTTC. This encodes CAWSVGVGANVLTF.

This rearrangement joins TRBV7-3 to TRBJ2-2; tentatively, D is TRBD2 (5 bases). The CDR3 spans 18 residues. CDR1 and CDR2 from the germline V gene are SGHTA and FQGTGA. Trimming left V 5 bases short and J 4 bases short, with 23 bases between. The CDR3 nucleotides read TGTGCCAGCAGCCCAATAAACCAACGGGTTGAGGGCACCGGGGAGCTGTTTTTT. Its translation: CASSPINQRVEGTGELFF.

This CDR3 is CASSFAPRDTEAFF. As DNA, the CDR3 is TGTGCCAGCAGCTTTGCCCCCAGGGACACTGAAGCTTTCTTT. The rearrangement uses TRBV7-6 and TRBJ1-1; possibly TRBD1 for D (5 bases). V was trimmed by 3 bases and J by 3 bases, leaving 11 bases between them. Germline V CDR1 and CDR2: SGHVS, FNYEAQ. This CDR3 contains 14 residues.

In DNA form, the CDR3 reads TGTGCCAGCAGTACACAGGGTGGGGAGACCCAGTACTTC. Translation: CASSTQGGETQYF. The chain links TRBV28 to TRBJ2-5; weak D call: TRBD1 (6 bases). V lost 5 bases and J lost 5, with 12 bases in between. The length of the CDR3 is 13 residues. The germline CDR1 and CDR2 sequences are MDHEN and SYDVKM. The variable domain in full, with the rest retrieved from reference TRBV28 and TRBJ2-5, is DVKVTQSSRYLVKRTGEKVFLECVQDMDHENMFWYRQDPGLGLRLIYFSYDVKMKEKGDIPEGYSVSREKKERFSLILESASTNQTSMYLCASSTQGGETQYFGPGTRLLVL.

The genes are TRBV19 and TRBJ1-1; D not resolved. The V gene lost 4 bases and the J gene lost 5 bases, with 8 bases spanning the gap. The CDR3 has 12 amino acids. Germline V lookup: CDR1 LNHDA, CDR2 SQIVND (reference sequence). CDR3 sequence reads: CASSTSKTEAFF. The CDR3 DNA sequence: TGTGCCAGTAGTACCTCGAAAACTGAAGCTTTCTTT.

This clone was picked up many times. The V call is TRBV5-6, the J call TRBJ2-7; TRBD1 aligns across 8 bases. Germline V gives CDR1 SGHDT, CDR2 YYEEEE. V shed 4 bases, J shed 3 bases, and the junction held 6 bases outside the gene matches. There are 14 residues in the CDR3. The CDR3 region is CASSPGGADYEQYF. The DNA of the CDR3 is TGTGCCAGCAGCCCAGGGGGCGCGGACTACGAGCAGTACTTC.

In its sample, this clone was seen many times. V gene TRBV5-6 combines with J gene TRBJ1-1, with D possibly matching TRBD1 (5 bases). The CDR3 covers 12 residues. Germline CDR1 and CDR2: SGHDT and YYEEEE. Trimming cost V 3 bases and J 11 bases, with 14 bases left between them. The chain's CDR3 is CASSSPGYMAFF. The CDR3 bases are TGTGCCAGCAGCTCCCCAGGGTACATGGCTTTCTTT. The full variable domain, its missing parts supplied by reference TRBV5-6 and TRBJ1-1, is DAGVTQSPTHLIKTRGQQVTLRCSPKSGHDTVSWYQQALGQGPQFIFQYYEEEERQRGNFPDRFSGHQFPNYSSELNVNALLLGDSALYLCASSSPGYMAFFGQGTRLTVV.

This chain joins TRBV2 and TRBJ2-7; 8 nucleotides match TRBD2. The CDR3 contains 12 residues. The germline gives CDR1 SNHLY, CDR2 FYNNEI. V lost 7 bases and J lost 6; bases outside the gene matches: 5. The CDR3 sequence: CASKGTRAEQYF. The DNA for the CDR3 is TGTGCCAGCAAAGGGACTAGGGCCGAGCAGTACTTC.